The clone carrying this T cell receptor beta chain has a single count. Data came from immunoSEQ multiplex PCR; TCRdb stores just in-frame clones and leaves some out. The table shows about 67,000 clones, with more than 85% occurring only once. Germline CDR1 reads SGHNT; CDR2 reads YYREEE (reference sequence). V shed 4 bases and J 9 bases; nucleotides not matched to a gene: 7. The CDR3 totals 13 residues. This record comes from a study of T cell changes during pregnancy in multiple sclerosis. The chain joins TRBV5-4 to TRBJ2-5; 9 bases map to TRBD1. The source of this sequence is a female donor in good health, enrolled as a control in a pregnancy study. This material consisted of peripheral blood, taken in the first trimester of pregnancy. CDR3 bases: TGTGCCAGCAGCAAGGAATGGGACAGGGCCCAGTACTTC. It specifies CASSKEWDRAQYF.